This T cell receptor (beta chain) is drawn from a study of OX40 agonist ivuxolimab in advanced cancers. Looking at the study overall: Partial responses were achieved by three patients, one with hepatocellular carcinoma and two with cutaneous melanoma. Broader study findings: Blood T cells, both CD4+ and CD8+, expanded clonally by week 6 at 0.1 to 3.0 mg/kg.

The assay was immunoSEQ multiplex PCR, and TCRdb's table has in-frame clones only and misses some. The sample lists approximately 50,000 clones, 70% to 80% occurring once. Trimming took off 0 bases at V and 6 bases at J, with 15 bases between the two ends. Germline V gene lookup returns CDR1 SGHRS and CDR2 YFSETQ. The CDR3 has 15 amino acids. Regarding this clone: What it binds is unknown.

This sequence originates from an adult with an advanced solid tumor such as melanoma, head and neck, liver or kidney cancer. The starting material was CD4+ or CD8+ T cells sorted from blood, obtained in a trial of the OX40 agonist ivuxolimab. This chain joins TRBV5-1 and TRBJ1-2; D is perhaps TRBD1 (6 bases). CDR3 DNA: TGCGCCAGCAGCTTGGGGGAGTCAGGGGCGGATGGCTACACCTTC. This sequence encodes CASSLGESGADGYTF.